A selection of T cell receptor beta chains follows, all from one sample in a study of shared clonotypes between healthy human individuals. The repertoire was sequenced with immunoSEQ multiplex PCR; TCRdb's copy has only in-frame clones and lacks some. The table has 1.5 million to 2.5 million clones, just under 95% seen once; the top ten hold more than 0.9%. The sequencing input was naive CD8+ T cells sorted from blood. The receptors stem from a man aged 18 to 29 in good health. The CDR3 runs from the conserved cysteine through the conserved F or W. The D gene is left open where the match is weak. Size values are once, few and many counts, or a class for expanded clones, and some rows have none.

d_gene,j_gene,abundance,v_gene,CDR3aa,CDR3nt
TRBD1,TRBJ1-1,NA,TRBV28,CASSLEGAANTEAFF,TGTGCCAGCAGTTTAGAGGGGGCTGCGAACACTGAAGCTTTCTTT
TRBD2,TRBJ2-7,NA,TRBV4-1,CASSQVRGDLQEQYF,TGCGCCAGCAGCCAAGTCCGGGGGGACCTACAGGAGCAGTACTTC
NA,TRBJ2-7,once,TRBV21-1,CASSSIRGGRYEQYF,TGTGCCAGCAGCTCGATTCGGGGAGGGAGGTACGAGCAGTACTTC
NA,TRBJ2-2,NA,TRBV5-4,CASSLEGTGELFF,TGTGCCAGCAGCCTAGAGGGCACCGGGGAGCTGTTTTTT
TRBD1,TRBJ2-5,NA,TRBV6-5,CASSYQGGAETQYF,TGTGCCAGCAGTTACCAAGGGGGCGCAGAGACCCAGTACTTC
NA,TRBJ2-1,once,TRBV9,CASSAQQGAGNEQFF,TGTGCCAGCAGCGCCCAACAGGGTGCGGGAAATGAGCAGTTCTTC
NA,TRBJ2-3,NA,TRBV15,CATSNSGDTQYF,TGTGCCACCAGCAACTCGGGGGATACGCAGTATTTT
NA,TRBJ2-1,once,TRBV28,CASSFGGGNEQFF,TGTGCCAGCAGTTTTGGAGGAGGGAATGAGCAGTTCTTC
TRBD2,TRBJ2-7,NA,TRBV6-5,CASSKTSGYSYEQYF,TGTGCCAGCAGCAAGACTAGCGGTTACTCCTACGAGCAGTACTTC
TRBD1,TRBJ1-2,NA,TRBV7-9,CASSVGTPGTAYGYTF,TGTGCCAGCAGCGTAGGAACTCCCGGGACAGCCTATGGCTACACCTTC
TRBD2,TRBJ2-1,NA,TRBV11-2,CASSLEPPGGLLSSYNEQFF,TGTGCCAGCAGCTTAGAGCCCCCGGGAGGCCTGTTAAGCTCCTACAATGAGCAGTTCTTC
NA,TRBJ2-7,once,TRBV7-9,CASSRSTAQRTYEQYF,TGTGCCAGCAGCCGATCGACAGCTCAACGGACCTACGAGCAGTACTTC
NA,TRBJ2-5,once,TRBV19,CASRGRGYQETQYF,TGTGCCAGTAGGGGACGGGGGTACCAAGAGACCCAGTACTTC
NA,TRBJ1-2,NA,TRBV19,CASSILGGGMDYGYTF,TGTGCCAGTAGTATCCTAGGGGGTGGCATGGACTATGGCTACACCTTC
NA,TRBJ1-6,NA,TRBV28,CASSFENGSPLHF,TGTGCCAGCAGTTTTGAAAACGGCTCACCCCTCCACTTT
NA,TRBJ2-7,NA,TRBV15,CATSSPPGPMDEQYF,TGTGCCACCAGCTCCCCCCCCGGCCCGATGGACGAGCAGTACTTC
TRBD1,TRBJ2-7,once,TRBV5-6,CASSLDRGKFYEQYF,TGTGCCAGCAGCCTCGACAGGGGAAAATTCTACGAGCAGTACTTC
NA,TRBJ2-7,NA,TRBV19,CASSIDGYYEQYF,TGTGCCAGTAGTATAGACGGCTACTACGAGCAGTACTTC
NA,TRBJ2-7,NA,TRBV4-1,CASSQEGVAYEQYF,TGCGCCAGCAGCCAAGAAGGTGTGGCCTACGAGCAGTACTTC
NA,TRBJ2-7,NA,TRBV30,CASRVPGTSYEQYF,TGTGCCTCCAGGGTACCGGGAACATCCTACGAGCAGTACTTC
NA,TRBJ1-4,NA,TRBV14,CASSRTRNRDANEKLFF,TGTGCCAGCAGCAGGACGCGTAACAGGGATGCTAATGAAAAACTGTTTTTT
NA,TRBJ2-3,NA,TRBV19,CASTEGVSTDTQYF,TGTGCCAGTACGGAGGGCGTTAGCACAGATACGCAGTATTTT
TRBD1,TRBJ1-1,NA,TRBV5-1,CASSDTGTASTEAFF,TGCGCCAGCAGCGATACCGGGACAGCGAGCACTGAAGCTTTCTTT
NA,TRBJ1-1,once,TRBV5-6,CASSSPTSWNTEAFF,TGTGCCAGCAGCTCTCCGACAAGTTGGAACACTGAAGCTTTCTTT
NA,TRBJ2-1,once,TRBV27,CASSLSVAAAEQFF,TGTGCCAGCAGTTTATCGGTGGCAGCCGCAGAGCAGTTCTTC
NA,TRBJ2-7,NA,TRBV7-9,CASRGTNYEQYF,TGTGCCAGCAGAGGGACAAACTACGAGCAGTACTTC
TRBD2,TRBJ2-7,NA,TRBV27,CASSPVGGSYEQYF,TGTGCCAGCAGCCCCGTCGGGGGGTCCTACGAGCAGTACTTC
TRBD1,TRBJ1-2,NA,TRBV4-3,CASSQEQGVNTGYTF,TGCGCCAGCAGCCAAGAACAGGGGGTGAATACCGGCTACACCTTC
NA,TRBJ1-1,NA,TRBV11-2,CASSLYLGDQAFF,TGTGCCAGCAGCCTATACTTAGGGGACCAAGCTTTCTTT
NA,TRBJ2-1,NA,TRBV9,CASSVDWTSSSYNEQFF,TGTGCCAGCAGCGTAGATTGGACTTCGAGCTCCTACAATGAGCAGTTCTTC
NA,TRBJ2-7,once,TRBV7-9,CASSGRLALGTYEQYF,TGTGCCAGCAGCGGACGGCTAGCGTTAGGGACCTACGAGCAGTACTTC
NA,TRBJ1-6,NA,TRBV30,CAWMLQRTTSFGLHF,TGTGCCTGGATGTTACAGCGAACTACCTCTTTTGGCCTCCACTTT
TRBD1,TRBJ2-7,NA,TRBV7-9,CAGQQGSSYEQYF,TGTGCCGGACAACAGGGGAGCTCCTACGAGCAGTACTTC
NA,TRBJ2-7,NA,TRBV5-6,CASSQGLVRYEQYF,TGTGCCAGCAGCCAAGGGCTAGTTCGGTACGAGCAGTACTTC
NA,TRBJ2-7,once,TRBV27,CASSSGLGYEQYF,TGTGCCAGCAGCAGCGGATTGGGGTACGAGCAGTACTTC
TRBD1,TRBJ1-2,NA,TRBV6-1,CASSEGVLRDREPNYGYTF,TGTGCCAGCAGTGAAGGAGTTCTCCGGGACAGGGAACCGAACTATGGCTACACCTTC